The next 15 T cell receptor beta chains were all read from a single sample in a study of spatial heterogeneity in lung cancer. General study results and limits: It was found that expanded intratumoral alpha and beta TCR counts tracked tumor mutation counts.

Time point noted: sample taken at primary tumor resection. For these receptors, no antigen is known. A single record per CDR3 protein comes from TCRdb applying MiXCR to the 5' RACE reads. The table includes some 12,000 distinct CDR3 sequences, about an eighth detected once. The source material was lung tumor tissue, sampled at surgery. The receptors were gathered from a female donor with early-stage non-small cell lung cancer.

This clonotype was counted many times. The chain couples TRBV27 to TRBJ2-2; D ambiguous. The V gene lost 2 bases and the J gene lost 1 base, with 11 bases spanning the gap. The CDR3 length is 16 residues. Per the germline V gene, CDR1 is MNHEY and CDR2 is SMNVEV (reference sequence). The CDR3 DNA reads as TGTGCCAGCAGTTTACTTAGCCGTTTGAACACCGGGGAGCTGTTTTTT. As protein: CASSLLSRLNTGELFF.

This clonotype occurred many times. The CDR3 is CASSQEGAGDTDTQYF. CDR3 coding DNA: TGTGCCAGCAGCCAAGAAGGTGCAGGGGACACTGATACGCAGTATTTT. J is TRBJ2-3 and V is TRBV4-2, with D possibly matching TRBD1 (6 bases). The germline gives CDR1 LGHNA, CDR2 YNFKEQ. The V and J ends lost 0 bases and 6 bases respectively, with 16 bases between them. The CDR3 contains 16 residues.

In its sample, this clonotype was seen many times. The chain employs TRBV7-3 and TRBJ2-1; a weak D match, TRBD1 (6 bases). Between the trimmed V and J ends, which lost 1 base and 6 bases, there was a span of 16 bases. CDR1 and CDR2 from the germline V gene are SGHTA and FQGTGA. The CDR3 contains 16 residues. CDR3 sequence: CASSLKPGAGVNEQFF. The CDR3 coding sequence is TGTGCCAGCAGCTTAAAACCAGGGGCTGGGGTCAATGAGCAGTTCTTC.

This clonotype was seen at least ten times. This chain uses TRBV4-2 with TRBJ2-7; possible D gene TRBD2, 5 bases. V was pared by 4 bases and J by 3 bases, with 7 bases between. The CDR3 consists of 12 residues. The V gene's germline CDR1 is LGHNA and CDR2 YNFKEQ. The chain's CDR3 is CASSRGLYEQYF. The CDR3, as DNA: TGTGCCAGCAGCCGAGGGCTCTACGAGCAGTACTTC.

This clonotype came up a few times. The rearrangement uses TRBV18 and TRBJ1-3; possible D gene TRBD1, 5 bases. From germline, CDR1 is KGHSH and CDR2 LQKENI. Trimming took off 3 bases at V and 0 bases at J, with 12 bases between the two ends. This CDR3 spans 16 amino acids. DNA of the CDR3: TGTGCCAGCTCACCCCCGGGACTGCTCTCTGGAAACACCATATATTTT. This codes for CASSPPGLLSGNTIYF.

The table lists this clonotype with a few counts. The chain recombines TRBV7-2 with TRBJ2-3; no firm D call. CDR3 length: 12 amino acids. Looked up from germline, CDR1 is SGHTA and CDR2 is FQGNSA. Trimming stripped 2 bases from V and 6 bases from J, with 6 bases between. Here the CDR3 reads CASSLRADTQYF. The CDR3 nucleotides read TGTGCCAGCAGCTTAAGGGCGGATACGCAGTATTTT. Based on the CDR3 plus reference TRBV7-2 and TRBJ2-3, the full variable domain is GAGVSQSPSNKVTEKGKDVELRCDPISGHTALYWYRQSLGQGLEFLIYFQGNSAPDKSGLPSDRFSAERTGGSVSTLTIQRTQQEDSAVYLCASSLRADTQYFGPGTRLTVL.

The CDR3 DNA sequence: TGCAGTGCTAGCCCAGGGGGCTATGGCTACACCTTC. As protein: CSASPGGYGYTF. V and J are TRBV20-1 and TRBJ1-2; TRBD1 agrees at 7 bases. The CDR3 is 12 residues long. The V gene end was trimmed by 3 bases and the J gene end by 4 bases; junction bases not matched to a gene: 2. The germline V gene encodes CDR1 DFQATT and CDR2 SNEGSKA (reference sequence).

This clonotype is labeled medium-sized (0.01 to 0.1%). The V gene is TRBV20-1, the J gene TRBJ2-1; 9 bases align to TRBD1. The CDR3 has 17 amino acids. V was pared by 3 bases and J by 1 base, with 10 bases of the junction left unmatched. Germline CDR1 reads DFQATT; CDR2 reads SNEGSKA (reference sequence). CDR3 region: CSARKKQGTGSYNEQFF. The CDR3, as DNA: TGCAGTGCTAGGAAAAAACAGGGGACAGGGTCCTACAATGAGCAGTTCTTC.

This clonotype was counted many times. The J gene is TRBJ2-2, the V gene TRBV7-9; 7 nucleotides line up with TRBD2. With 3 bases clipped from V and 2 bases from J, the junction kept 3 bases outside the gene matches. Germline CDR1 and CDR2: SEHNR and FQNEAQ (reference sequence). The CDR3 totals 15 residues. CDR3 DNA sequence: TGTGCCAGCAGCTTTACTAGCGCAAACACCGGGGAGCTGTTTTTT. It is translated as CASSFTSANTGELFF.

This clonotype showed up many times. The genes are TRBV19 and TRBJ2-4; D tentatively reads TRBD1 or TRBD2 (5 bases each). Looked up from germline, CDR1 is LNHDA and CDR2 is SQIVND (reference sequence). V dropped 5 bases and J dropped 4 bases, with 18 bases sitting between them. The CDR3 has 16 residues. The CDR3 DNA reads as TGTGCCAGTAGTGACCGGGACGGCTCGATAAAAAACATTCAGTACTTC. Its protein is CASSDRDGSIKNIQYF.

The chain has TRBV18 and TRBJ2-6; D is ambiguous. The germline V gene has CDR1 KGHSH and CDR2 LQKENI. V gave up 6 bases and J gave up 0 bases, with 12 bases separating them. The CDR3 length is 16 residues. In nucleotides, the CDR3 is TGTGCCAGCTCCCTACCAAGGGACTCTGGGGCCAACGTCCTGACTTTC. As protein: CASSLPRDSGANVLTF.

This clonotype appeared many times. This sequence joins TRBV7-9 and TRBJ1-1, with TRBD1 matching 7 bases. This CDR3 contains 13 residues. Germline assignment: CDR1 SEHNR and CDR2 FQNEAQ (reference sequence). The trim removed 4 bases at V and 6 bases at J, leaving 5 bases unmatched. The CDR3: CASSSRQGSEAFF. DNA for the CDR3: TGTGCCAGCAGCTCCCGACAGGGCTCTGAAGCTTTCTTT.

This clonotype appeared many times. As DNA, the CDR3 is TGCAGCGCCTCCCGGGGGTGGACAGATACGCAGTATTTT. This sequence encodes CSASRGWTDTQYF. The rearrangement links TRBV29-1 to TRBJ2-3; possible D gene TRBD2, 6 bases. This CDR3 has 13 residues. Trimming removed 7 bases at V and 3 bases at J, with 14 bases between. Germline values: CDR1 SQVTM, CDR2 ANQGSEA.

This clonotype was detected ten times or more. The V gene is TRBV29-1, the J gene TRBJ2-2; 14 bases match TRBD2. Looked up from germline, CDR1 is SQVTM and CDR2 is ANQGSEA. The CDR3 has 15 residues. The V and J ends lost 3 bases and 7 bases, in that order; junction bases with no gene match: 4. The CDR3 DNA sequence: TGCAGCGTTGAGGGGACTAGCGGGAGCGGCGGGGAGCTGTTTTTT. This encodes CSVEGTSGSGGELFF.

At least ten counts were recorded for this clonotype. The chain employs TRBV29-1 and TRBJ2-3, with D possibly being TRBD2 (6 bases). Germline CDR1 reads SQVTM; CDR2 reads ANQGSEA. V was clipped by 2 bases and J by 3 bases, with 9 bases between them. This CDR3 contains 13 residues. The CDR3, as DNA: TGCAGCGTTGAACTGGGGGGAACAGATACGCAGTATTTT. Amino acid sequence: CSVELGGTDTQYF.